Below are 17 T cell receptor beta chains sequenced from a single sample in a study of T cell repertoires in cytomegalovirus infection. TCRdb processed the reads anew with MiXCR; each CDR3 protein has one entry. The repertoire holds 110,000 or so distinct CDR3 sequences, around 28% seen once, with about 81% in the top ten. The antigens for these receptors are not known. Sequencing used CD8+ T cells from cultured PBMCs, obtained from culture after CMV antigen stimulation. The receptors come from a human donor in good health (CMV status not recorded). Some clones in this sample may be carry-over from other donors' samples.

The table lists this clonotype with many counts. The chain carries TRBV7-9 and TRBJ1-1; D is unclear. CDR1 SEHNR and CDR2 FQNEAQ come from the germline V gene (reference sequence). The CDR3 is made up of 12 amino acids. Trimming removed 5 bases from V and 5 bases from J, with 9 bases in between. The CDR3 region has the DNA TGTGCCAGCAGCGGGCAGGCAACTGAAGCTTTCTTT. Translated: CASSGQATEAFF.

This clonotype was seen only a few times. The chain carries TRBV9 and TRBJ2-7; 11 nucleotides line up with TRBD1. The V and J ends lost 6 bases and 3 bases, in that order; junction bases with no gene match: 5. This CDR3 comprises 14 residues. Looked up from germline, CDR1 is SGDLS and CDR2 is YYNGEE. The CDR3 spells CASNSGTGGYEQYF. CDR3 DNA: TGTGCCAGCAACTCCGGGACAGGGGGCTACGAGCAGTACTTC. The complete variable domain, with remaining parts taken from reference TRBV9 and TRBJ2-7, reads DSGVTQTPKHLITATGQRVTLRCSPRSGDLSVYWYQQSLDQGLQFLIQYYNGEERAKGNILERFSAQQFPDLHSELNLSSLELGDSALYFCASNSGTGGYEQYFGPGTRLTVT.

The genes are TRBV24-1 and TRBJ2-1; 9 nucleotides agree with TRBD1. Losses at the gene ends were 4 bases for V and 5 bases for J; bases not matched to a gene: 8. Germline values: CDR1 KGHDR, CDR2 SFDVKD. CDR3 length: 16 amino acids. CDR3: CATSETWTGVNNEQFF. CDR3 nucleotide sequence: TGTGCCACCAGTGAAACATGGACAGGGGTTAACAATGAGCAGTTCTTC.

This clonotype came up a few times. The chain has TRBV27 and TRBJ2-1; D gene unclear. CDR1 and CDR2 from the germline V gene are MNHEY and SMNVEV (reference sequence). The CDR3 is 16 residues long. V dropped 5 bases and J dropped 4 bases, with 18 bases sitting between them. This CDR3 is CASSGVLSRVYNEQFF. The CDR3, as DNA: TGTGCCAGCAGTGGGGTTCTGAGTCGCGTGTACAATGAGCAGTTCTTC.

The chain combines TRBV2 with TRBJ2-1; 10 positions match TRBD1. Per the germline V gene, CDR1 is SNHLY and CDR2 is FYNNEI. J was trimmed by 3 bases and V by 2 bases; bases with no gene match: 7. The length of the CDR3 is 17 residues. CDR3 sequence (DNA): TGTGCCAGCAGTGAATTCCGGACAGGGGGAAACTACAATGAGCAGTTCTTC. Amino acid sequence: CASSEFRTGGNYNEQFF.

This clonotype has just a few counts. V usage is TRBV7-8 and J usage is TRBJ1-1; maybe TRBD1 (5 bases). This CDR3 contains 18 residues. Per the germline V gene, CDR1 is SGHVS and CDR2 is FQNEAQ. Trimming stripped 1 base from V and 3 bases from J, with 21 bases between. CDR3 sequence: CASSLGLALGAIDTEAFF. CDR3 nucleotides: TGTGCCAGCAGCTTAGGCCTCGCCTTAGGGGCCATCGACACTGAAGCTTTCTTT.

Of note for this clonotype: A read error may account for a junction end that differs from germline. The chain employs TRBV20-1 and TRBJ1-2; D remains ambiguous. The CDR3 loop spans 14 amino acids. CDR1 is DFQATT, CDR2 SNEGSKA, per germline (reference sequence). For the CDR3, the DNA is TGCAGTGCTAGCCCCCCCGACGGAACCTATAGCTACACCTTC. It codes for CSASPPDGTYSYTF.

A few counts support this clonotype. J is TRBJ1-1 and V is TRBV6-5, with 8 positions matching TRBD1. With V trimmed by 2 bases and J by 4 bases, 3 bases remained unmatched. CDR3 length: 14 amino acids. Germline CDR1 is MNHEY and CDR2 is SVGAGI. CDR3: CASSYEQGGTEAFF. DNA of the CDR3: TGTGCCAGCAGTTACGAACAGGGGGGCACTGAAGCTTTCTTT.

This clonotype was detected only a few times. V and J are TRBV2 and TRBJ1-2; 12 bases are a match to TRBD1. In germline, CDR1 is SNHLY, CDR2 FYNNEI. This CDR3 region has 14 residues. Trimming at V came to 6 bases and at J to 9 bases, leaving 8 bases not matched to a gene. CDR3 bases: TGTGCCAGCAGGGGGACAGGGGGCGAAGTCCGCTACACCTTC. Its protein product is CASRGTGGEVRYTF. Supplemented by reference TRBV2 and TRBJ1-2, the full variable domain reads EPEVTQTPSHQVTQMGQEVILRCVPISNHLYFYWYRQILGQKVEFLVSFYNNEISEKSEIFDDQFSVERPDGSNFTLKIRSTKLEDSAMYFCASRGTGGEVRYTFGSGTRLTVV.

This clonotype occurred a few times. This chain uses TRBV6-5 with TRBJ1-2; 8 nucleotides match TRBD1. Trimming removed 5 bases from V and 4 bases from J; junction bases left unmatched: 3. This CDR3 is 13 amino acids long. Germline V CDR1 and CDR2: MNHEY, SVGAGI. The CDR3 region is CASSPGTGYGYTF. CDR3 nucleotides: TGTGCCAGCAGTCCCGGGACAGGCTATGGCTACACCTTC.

In its sample, this clonotype was seen many times. J is TRBJ2-1 and V is TRBV7-8, with 8 bases aligning to TRBD2. The CDR3 covers 17 residues. The junction had 14 bases not matched to a gene; V was cut back by 5 bases and J by 5 bases. Germline V gene sequence: CDR1 SGHVS, CDR2 FQNEAQ. The CDR3, as DNA: TGTGCCAGCAGCCCGCGGGGTGGCGGGGGGTTAAACAATGAGCAGTTCTTC. Its protein is CASSPRGGGGLNNEQFF. The whole variable domain, filled in from reference TRBV7-8 and TRBJ2-1, reads GAGVSQSPRYKVAKRGQDVALRCDPISGHVSLFWYQQALGQGPEFLTYFQNEAQLDKSGLPSDRFFAERPEGSVSTLKIQRTQQEDSAVYLCASSPRGGGGLNNEQFFGPGTRLTVL.

The rearrangement uses TRBV27 and TRBJ2-3; D gene unclear. The V end was cut by 9 bases, the J end by 0 bases, with 10 bases between. Per the germline V gene, CDR1 is MNHEY and CDR2 is SMNVEV (reference sequence). The CDR3 covers 13 residues. The CDR3 region has the DNA TGTGCCAGTCAAATCATAAGCACAGATACGCAGTATTTT. It is translated as CASQIISTDTQYF.

This chain links TRBV27 with TRBJ1-4, with a weak D call TRBD1 (6 bases). This CDR3 is 15 amino acids long. Germline V gene data show CDR1 as MNHEY and CDR2 as SMNVEV (reference sequence). V gave up 2 bases and J gave up 3 bases, with 10 bases separating them. Here the CDR3 reads CASSLQGPANEKLFF. In DNA form, the CDR3 reads TGTGCCAGCAGTTTACAGGGGCCTGCTAATGAAAAACTGTTTTTT.

The CDR3 nucleotides read TGCAGCGTTGAAGCACTGGGGGACGAGCAGTACTTC. This translates into CSVEALGDEQYF. V usage is TRBV29-1 and J usage is TRBJ2-7; D could derive from TRBD1 or TRBD2 (5 bases each). From germline, CDR1 is SQVTM and CDR2 ANQGSEA. This CDR3 comprises 12 residues. V was cut by 1 base and J by 5 bases, with 9 bases left in between.

The V and J genes are TRBV19 and TRBJ1-1, with a tentative D call TRBD1 (6 bases). Germline-derived CDR1 and CDR2 are LNHDA and SQIVND (reference sequence). With 4 bases removed from V and 4 bases from J, the gap between germline ends came to 10 bases. The length of the CDR3 is 13 residues. The CDR3 DNA reads TGTGCCAGTAGTAAGGACAGTCCCACTGAAGCTTTCTTT. Protein sequence: CASSKDSPTEAFF. The entire variable domain, with the rest obtained from reference TRBV19 and TRBJ1-1, is as follows: DGGITQSPKYLFRKEGQNVTLSCEQNLNHDAMYWYRQDPGQGLRLIYYSQIVNDFQKGDIAEGYSVSREKKESFPLTVTSAQKNPTAFYLCASSKDSPTEAFFGQGTRLTVV.

This clonotype was recorded a few times. The chain couples TRBV19 to TRBJ2-1, with TRBD1 identical over 7 bases. The CDR3 is made up of 15 amino acids. The germline V gene encodes CDR1 LNHDA and CDR2 SQIVND (reference sequence). Losses at the gene ends were 5 bases for V and 4 bases for J; bases not matched to a gene: 8. CDR3 residues: CASSVTGTVYNEQFF. The CDR3 DNA is TGTGCCAGTAGTGTGACCGGGACAGTATACAATGAGCAGTTCTTC. The whole variable domain, filled in from reference TRBV19 and TRBJ2-1, reads DGGITQSPKYLFRKEGQNVTLSCEQNLNHDAMYWYRQDPGQGLRLIYYSQIVNDFQKGDIAEGYSVSREKKESFPLTVTSAQKNPTAFYLCASSVTGTVYNEQFFGPGTRLTVL.

This clonotype turned up a few times. This chain connects TRBV6-6 to TRBJ1-5; TRBD1 might be the D (5 bases). V was pared by 9 bases and J by 1 base, with 13 bases between. This CDR3 contains 14 residues. The germline CDR1 and CDR2 sequences are MNHNY and SVGAGI (reference sequence). CDR3 coding DNA: TGTGCCAGAAACGGGGGGGAAAGCAATCAGCCCCAGCATTTT. Amino acid sequence: CARNGGESNQPQHF.